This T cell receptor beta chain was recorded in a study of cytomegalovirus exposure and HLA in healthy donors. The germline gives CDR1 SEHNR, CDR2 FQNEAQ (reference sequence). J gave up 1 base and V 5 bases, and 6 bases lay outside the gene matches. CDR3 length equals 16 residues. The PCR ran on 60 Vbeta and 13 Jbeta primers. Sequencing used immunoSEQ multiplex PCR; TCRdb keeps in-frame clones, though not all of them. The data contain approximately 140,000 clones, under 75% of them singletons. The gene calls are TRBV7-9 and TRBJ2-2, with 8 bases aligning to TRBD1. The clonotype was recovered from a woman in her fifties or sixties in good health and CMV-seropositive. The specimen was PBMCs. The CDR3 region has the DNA TGTGCCAGCAGCCGGACAGGGAGAGGGAACACCGGGGAGCTGTTTTTT. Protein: CASSRTGRGNTGELFF.